This TCR beta chain is drawn from a study of blood T cells in healthy people across ages. Primed by a sample-barcoded 5' primer and a J-beta primer mix, a second PCR proceeded for about 7 to 12 cycles. In TCRdb, the 5' RACE reads were re-called with MiXCR into one record per CDR3 protein. The profile shows approximately 1.5 million distinct CDR3 sequences, approximately 32% of them singletons. A remark on this clonotype: Mismatch with germline at one junction end may stem from a read error.

This CDR3 has 13 amino acids. Germline loops: CDR1 MGHRA, CDR2 YSYEKL. The origin of this receptor is a woman between 25 and 40 years old in good health. The chain has TRBV4-1 and TRBJ2-1; the D is unclear. The sequencing sample was made of blood. CDR3 nucleotides: TGCGCCCGCAGCGACACCCTTAAAAATGAGCAGTTCTTC. As protein: CARSDTLKNEQFF.